This T cell receptor (beta chain) was sequenced for a study of response to subunit inactivated influenza vaccine. TCRdb recomputed calls from the RT-PCR reads with MiXCR, one row per CDR3 protein. The repertoire has hundreds of thousands of distinct CDR3 sequences, approximately 15% of them found once; the top ten carry less than 7%. This clonotype was found a few times. V trimming: 5 bases; J trimming: 10 bases; junction bases outside the gene matches: 13. CDR3 length equals 16 residues. The receptor was derived from a man in his forties or fifties who received an inactivated influenza vaccine. V gene TRBV12-3 or TRBV12-4 combines with J gene TRBJ1-5; 11 nucleotides line up with TRBD1. Sequencing was performed on PBMCs from blood, taken approximately 15 days before vaccination. The CDR3 DNA sequence: TGTGCCAGCAGTCCAACCCGGGACAGGGGGGCTAAACCCCAGCATTTT. Its translation: CASSPTRDRGAKPQHF.